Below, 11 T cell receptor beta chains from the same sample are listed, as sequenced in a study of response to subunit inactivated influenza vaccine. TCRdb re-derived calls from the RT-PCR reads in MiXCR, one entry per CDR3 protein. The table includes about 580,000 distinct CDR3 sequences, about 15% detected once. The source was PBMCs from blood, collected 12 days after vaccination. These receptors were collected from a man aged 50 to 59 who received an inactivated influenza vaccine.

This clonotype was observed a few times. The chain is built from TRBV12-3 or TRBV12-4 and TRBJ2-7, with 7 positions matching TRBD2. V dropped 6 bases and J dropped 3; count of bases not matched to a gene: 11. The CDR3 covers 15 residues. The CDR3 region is CASRQRASGSYEQYF. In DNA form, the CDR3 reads TGTGCCAGCAGGCAAAGAGCTAGCGGAAGCTACGAGCAGTACTTC.

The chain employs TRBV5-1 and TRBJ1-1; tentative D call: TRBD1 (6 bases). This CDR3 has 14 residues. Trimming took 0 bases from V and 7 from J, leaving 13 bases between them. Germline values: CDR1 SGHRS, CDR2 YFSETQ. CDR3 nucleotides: TGCGCCAGCAGCTTGGGACGGACGACAGGTGAAGCTTTCTTT. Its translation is CASSLGRTTGEAFF.

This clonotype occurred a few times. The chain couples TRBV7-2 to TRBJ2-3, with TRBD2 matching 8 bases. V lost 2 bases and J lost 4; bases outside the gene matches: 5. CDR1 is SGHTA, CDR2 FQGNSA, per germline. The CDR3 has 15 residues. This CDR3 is CASSLRRGVPDTQYF. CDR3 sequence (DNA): TGTGCCAGCAGCTTAAGGCGGGGGGTCCCAGATACGCAGTATTTT.

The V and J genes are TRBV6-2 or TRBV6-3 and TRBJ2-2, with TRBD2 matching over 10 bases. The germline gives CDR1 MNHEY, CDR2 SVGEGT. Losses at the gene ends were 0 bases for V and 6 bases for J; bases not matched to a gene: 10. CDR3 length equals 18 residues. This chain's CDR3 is CASSYSFGLAGAAGELFF. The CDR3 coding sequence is TGTGCCAGCAGTTACTCGTTCGGGCTAGCGGGAGCCGCCGGGGAGCTGTTTTTT.

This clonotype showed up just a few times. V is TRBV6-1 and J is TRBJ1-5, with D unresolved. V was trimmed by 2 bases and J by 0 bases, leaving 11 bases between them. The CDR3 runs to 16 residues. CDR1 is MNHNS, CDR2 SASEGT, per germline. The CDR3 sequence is CASSERAGYSNQPQHF. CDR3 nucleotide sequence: TGTGCCAGCAGTGAAAGGGCAGGTTATAGCAATCAGCCCCAGCATTTT.

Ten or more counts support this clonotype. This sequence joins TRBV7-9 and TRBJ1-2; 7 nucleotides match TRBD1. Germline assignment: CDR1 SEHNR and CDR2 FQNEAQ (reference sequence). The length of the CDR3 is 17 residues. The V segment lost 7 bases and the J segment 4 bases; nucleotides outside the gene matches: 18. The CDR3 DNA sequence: TGTGCCAGCAACTCCCAGGGGGGTGCGGCGATATCCTATGGCTACACCTTC. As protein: CASNSQGGAAISYGYTF.

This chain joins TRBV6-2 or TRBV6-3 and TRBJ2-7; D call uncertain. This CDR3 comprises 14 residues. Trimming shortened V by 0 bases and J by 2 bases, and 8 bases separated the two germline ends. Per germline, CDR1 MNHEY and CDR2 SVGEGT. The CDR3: CASSYSGIPYEQYF. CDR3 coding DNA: TGTGCCAGCAGTTACTCAGGGATCCCCTACGAGCAGTACTTC.

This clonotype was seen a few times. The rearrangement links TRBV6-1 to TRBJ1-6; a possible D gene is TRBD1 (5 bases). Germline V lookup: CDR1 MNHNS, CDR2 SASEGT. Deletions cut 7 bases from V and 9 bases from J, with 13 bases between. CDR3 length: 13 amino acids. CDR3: CASKGLAGSPLHF. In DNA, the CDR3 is TGTGCCAGCAAGGGACTGGCGGGTTCACCCCTCCACTTT.

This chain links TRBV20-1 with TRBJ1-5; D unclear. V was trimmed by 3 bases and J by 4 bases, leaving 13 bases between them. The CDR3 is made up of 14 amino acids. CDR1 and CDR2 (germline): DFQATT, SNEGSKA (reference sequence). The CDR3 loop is CSASIRTMNQPQHF. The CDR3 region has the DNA TGCAGTGCTAGTATCCGGACTATGAATCAGCCCCAGCATTTT.

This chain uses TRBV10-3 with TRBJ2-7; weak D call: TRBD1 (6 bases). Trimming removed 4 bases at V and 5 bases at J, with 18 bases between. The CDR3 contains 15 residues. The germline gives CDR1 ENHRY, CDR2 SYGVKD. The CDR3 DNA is TGTGCCATCAGTGGACGGACAGCCTCATCGGACGAGCAGTACTTC. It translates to CAISGRTASSDEQYF.

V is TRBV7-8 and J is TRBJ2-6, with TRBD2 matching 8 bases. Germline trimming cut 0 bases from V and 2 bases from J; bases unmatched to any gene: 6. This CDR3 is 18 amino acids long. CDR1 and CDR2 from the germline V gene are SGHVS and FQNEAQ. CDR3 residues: CASSLATVSGAGANVLTF. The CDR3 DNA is TGTGCCAGCAGCTTAGCAACGGTTAGCGGGGCTGGGGCCAACGTCCTGACTTTC.